The clone carrying this T cell receptor beta chain was detected many times. The antigen is undetermined. This sample was taken from a study of CD8 T cells in ankylosing spondylitis. Each CDR3 protein is one row after TCRdb ran MiXCR on the 5' RACE reads. The data contain about 220,000 distinct CDR3 sequences, about 7% of them singletons. Regarding the study as a whole: Matched ankylosing spondylitis synovial fluid reportedly contained a significantly enriched population of disease-linked clones. For ankylosing spondylitis blood, a TCR beta motif of fewer than 10 highly homologous variants appeared characteristic.

The V end lost 6 bases, the J end lost 4 bases, and 13 bases lay between the germline ends. Germline V gives CDR1 MDHEN, CDR2 SYDVKM. The CDR3 loop spans 13 amino acids. Input material: blood, either unsorted or a sorted T cell fraction (not recorded which). The J gene is TRBJ2-7, the V gene TRBV28, with a tentative D call TRBD1 (5 bases). The receptor was derived from a male donor with ankylosing spondylitis. CDR3 nucleotides: TGTGCCAGCAGGAACAGGAAAATATACGAGCAGTACTTC. It translates to CASRNRKIYEQYF. The full variable domain, rest sourced from reference TRBV28 and TRBJ2-7, is DVKVTQSSRYLVKRTGEKVFLECVQDMDHENMFWYRQDPGLGLRLIYFSYDVKMKEKGDIPEGYSVSREKKERFSLILESASTNQTSMYLCASRNRKIYEQYFGPGTRLTVT.